This TCR beta chain was observed in a study of blood T cell repertoires in COVID-19. Turning to the study itself: Samples representing acute and convalescent COVID-19 were sourced from the United States, Italy and Spain. PBMCs, B-cell-depleted T cells, or T cells provided the cDNA or gDNA that made up the material.

Germline-derived CDR1 and CDR2 are MNHEY and SVGEGT. Trimming at V came to 6 bases and at J to 3 bases, leaving 8 bases not matched to a gene. CDR3 size: 15 residues. Authors' methods: Amplification with reference gene primers provided the estimates of nucleated cell counts. This table comes from immunoSEQ multiplex PCR, and its TCRdb copy is limited to in-frame clones, with some not included. For V, J and clone size, that table is used; D and trimming come from the DNA. The table includes about 23,000 clones, 85% to 90% detected once. This chain uses TRBV6-2 or TRBV6-3 with TRBJ2-7, with 10 bases identical to TRBD2. The sequencing input was peripheral blood. The TCR was taken from a woman at least 80 years old with acute or convalescent COVID-19. Here the CDR3 DNA reads TGTGCCAGCAGCCCCATTAGCGGGAGGTTCTACGAGCAGTACTTC. It is translated as CASSPISGRFYEQYF.